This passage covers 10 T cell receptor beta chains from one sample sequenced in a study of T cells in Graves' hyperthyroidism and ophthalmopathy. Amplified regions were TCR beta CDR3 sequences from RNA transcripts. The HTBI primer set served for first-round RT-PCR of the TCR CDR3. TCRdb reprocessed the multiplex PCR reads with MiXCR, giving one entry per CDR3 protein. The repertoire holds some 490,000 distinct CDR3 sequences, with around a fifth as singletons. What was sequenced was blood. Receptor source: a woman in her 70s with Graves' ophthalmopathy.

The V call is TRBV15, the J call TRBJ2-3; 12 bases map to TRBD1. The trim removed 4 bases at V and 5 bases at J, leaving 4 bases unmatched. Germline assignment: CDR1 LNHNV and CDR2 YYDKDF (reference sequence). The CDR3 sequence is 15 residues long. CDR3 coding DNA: TGTGCCACCAGCATACGGGACAGGGGGCGAGATACGCAGTATTTT. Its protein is CATSIRDRGRDTQYF.

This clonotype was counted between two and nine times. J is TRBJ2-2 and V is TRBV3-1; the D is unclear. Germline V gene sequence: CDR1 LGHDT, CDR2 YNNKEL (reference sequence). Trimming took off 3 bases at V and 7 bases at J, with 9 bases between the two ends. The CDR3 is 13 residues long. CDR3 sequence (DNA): TGTGCCAGCAGCCACGGCAGACGCGGGGAGCTGTTTTTT. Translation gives CASSHGRRGELFF.

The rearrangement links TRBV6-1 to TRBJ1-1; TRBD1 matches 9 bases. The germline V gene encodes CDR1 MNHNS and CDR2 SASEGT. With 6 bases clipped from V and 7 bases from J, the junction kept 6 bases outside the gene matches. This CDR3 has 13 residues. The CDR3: CASSLGTGLEAFF. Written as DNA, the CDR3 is TGTGCCAGCAGCCTTGGGACAGGGCTTGAAGCTTTCTTT.

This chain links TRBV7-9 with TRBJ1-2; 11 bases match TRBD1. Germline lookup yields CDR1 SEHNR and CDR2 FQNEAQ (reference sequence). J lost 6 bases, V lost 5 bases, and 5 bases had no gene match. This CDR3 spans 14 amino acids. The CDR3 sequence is CASSGDRGLNGYTF. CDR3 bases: TGTGCCAGCAGCGGGGACAGGGGGTTGAATGGCTACACCTTC.

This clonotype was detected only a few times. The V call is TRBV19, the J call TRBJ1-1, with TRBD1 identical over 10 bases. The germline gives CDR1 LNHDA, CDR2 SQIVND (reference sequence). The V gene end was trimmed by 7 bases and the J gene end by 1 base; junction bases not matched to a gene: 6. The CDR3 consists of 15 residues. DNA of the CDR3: TGTGCCAGTACCAAGACAGGGGGCGAGAACACTGAAGCTTTCTTT. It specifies CASTKTGGENTEAFF.

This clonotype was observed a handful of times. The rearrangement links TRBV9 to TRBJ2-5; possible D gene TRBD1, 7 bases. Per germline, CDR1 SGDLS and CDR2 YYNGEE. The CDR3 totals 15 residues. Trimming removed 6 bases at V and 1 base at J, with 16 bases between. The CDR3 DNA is TGTGCCAGCACCTCCCGGGGGACAGCCCAAGAGACCCAGTACTTC. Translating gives CASTSRGTAQETQYF. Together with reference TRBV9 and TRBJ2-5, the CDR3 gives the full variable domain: DSGVTQTPKHLITATGQRVTLRCSPRSGDLSVYWYQQSLDQGLQFLIQYYNGEERAKGNILERFSAQQFPDLHSELNLSSLELGDSALYFCASTSRGTAQETQYFGPGTRLLVL.

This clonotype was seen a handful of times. Written as DNA, the CDR3 is TGCAGTGCTAGACCACGGGGAACCCAGCAGTACTTC. Protein sequence: CSARPRGTQQYF. This chain uses TRBV20-1 with TRBJ2-7; TRBD2 might be the D (5 bases). V gave up 2 bases and J gave up 8 bases, with 13 bases separating them. Per the germline V gene, CDR1 is DFQATT and CDR2 is SNEGSKA (reference sequence). The CDR3 extends over 12 amino acids.

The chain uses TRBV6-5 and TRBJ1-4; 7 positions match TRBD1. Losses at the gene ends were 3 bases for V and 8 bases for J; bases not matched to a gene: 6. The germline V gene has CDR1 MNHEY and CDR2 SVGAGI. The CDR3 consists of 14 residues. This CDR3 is CASSYQGGREKLFF. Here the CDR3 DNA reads TGTGCCAGCAGTTATCAGGGGGGACGAGAAAAACTGTTTTTT.

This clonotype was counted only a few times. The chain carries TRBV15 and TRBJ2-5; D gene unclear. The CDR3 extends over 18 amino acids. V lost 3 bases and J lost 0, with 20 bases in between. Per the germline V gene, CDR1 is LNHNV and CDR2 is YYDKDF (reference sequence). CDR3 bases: TGTGCCACCAGCAGGCTAGGTCCCCTTGGTACCTACCAAGAGACCCAGTACTTC. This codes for CATSRLGPLGTYQETQYF. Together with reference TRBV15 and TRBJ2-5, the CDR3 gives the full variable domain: DAMVIQNPRYQVTQFGKPVTLSCSQTLNHNVMYWYQQKSSQAPKLLFHYYDKDFNNEADTPDNFQSRRPNTSFCFLDIRSPGLGDTAMYLCATSRLGPLGTYQETQYFGPGTRLLVL.

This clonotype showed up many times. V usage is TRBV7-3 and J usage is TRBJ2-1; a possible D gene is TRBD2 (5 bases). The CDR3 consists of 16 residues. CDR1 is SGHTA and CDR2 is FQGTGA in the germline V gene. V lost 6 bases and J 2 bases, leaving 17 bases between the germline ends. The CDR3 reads CASSLPGGLPYNEQFF. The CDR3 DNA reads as TGTGCCAGCAGTCTTCCCGGCGGGCTCCCCTACAATGAGCAGTTCTTC.